The 12 T cell receptor beta chains in this list originate from one sample, sequenced in a study of OX40 agonist ivuxolimab in advanced cancers. TCRdb's copy holds only in-frame clones and misses some; the assay was immunoSEQ multiplex PCR. Of 65,000 to 75,000 clones in the sample, over 85% were seen once. Here the sequenced sample was CD4+ or CD8+ T cells sorted from blood, taken in a trial of the OX40 agonist ivuxolimab. The receptors shown here come from an adult with an advanced solid tumor such as melanoma, head and neck, liver or kidney cancer.

Written as DNA, the CDR3 is TGTGCCAGCAGTCCCTTAGCGGGGGGGCGCGAGCAGTACTTC. Its translation is CASSPLAGGREQYF. The genes are TRBV28 and TRBJ2-7; 11 bases map to TRBD2. CDR3 size: 14 residues. Trimming cost V 5 bases and J 6 bases; bases outside gene matches: 6. Germline V gives CDR1 MDHEN, CDR2 SYDVKM.

This CDR3 reads CAWSKGAGEQYF. CDR3 DNA sequence: TGTGCCTGGTCGAAGGGGGCGGGGGAGCAGTACTTC. The chain is built from TRBV30 and TRBJ2-7; D possibly corresponds to TRBD1 (7 bases). The CDR3 runs 12 residues. V was trimmed by 5 bases and J by 7 bases, leaving 15 bases between them. Germline CDR1 reads GTSNPN; CDR2 reads SVGIG (reference sequence).

The V and J genes are TRBV6-6 and TRBJ1-1, with D possibly TRBD1 on 6 matching bases. Trimming shortened V by 5 bases and J by 1 base, and 8 bases separated the two germline ends. The CDR3 consists of 13 residues. Germline V gives CDR1 MNHNY, CDR2 SVGAGI (reference sequence). The CDR3 nucleotides read TGTGCCAGCAGTAGACAGGCGAACACTGAAGCTTTCTTT. It codes for CASSRQANTEAFF.

The chain couples TRBV5-1 to TRBJ1-2, with D possibly matching TRBD1 (6 bases). Germline V lookup: CDR1 SGHRS, CDR2 YFSETQ. Trimming stripped 4 bases from V and 8 bases from J, with 21 bases between. The CDR3 runs 15 residues. The CDR3 sequence: CASSVGHSIITGYTF. The CDR3 DNA sequence: TGCGCCAGCAGCGTGGGACATAGTATTATTACGGGCTACACCTTC.

The chain employs TRBV4-2 and TRBJ2-5; 7 bases match TRBD1. The CDR3 extends over 14 amino acids. Trimming at V came to 1 base and at J to 5 bases, leaving 4 bases not matched to a gene. Germline V CDR1 and CDR2: LGHNA, YNFKEQ. CDR3 DNA sequence: TGTGCCAGCAGCCAAGCAGAGGGGGCTGAGACCCAGTACTTC. Translation: CASSQAEGAETQYF.

This chain uses TRBV9 with TRBJ2-4; 11 bases agree with TRBD2. Germline V gene sequence: CDR1 SGDLS, CDR2 YYNGEE. Losses at the gene ends were 0 bases for V and 7 bases for J; bases not matched to a gene: 9. The length of the CDR3 is 17 residues. This CDR3 is CASSVGLAGTVFNIQYF. As DNA, the CDR3 is TGTGCCAGCAGCGTAGGACTAGCGGGGACAGTCTTTAACATTCAGTACTTC.

The chain uses TRBV6-1 and TRBJ1-1, with 7 nucleotides matching TRBD1. Trimming cost V 6 bases and J 4 bases; bases outside gene matches: 8. The CDR3 runs 14 residues. The germline V gene encodes CDR1 MNHNS and CDR2 SASEGT. Here the CDR3 reads CASRETGIGTEAFF. CDR3 DNA: TGTGCCAGCAGGGAGACAGGGATCGGCACTGAAGCTTTCTTT.

In the case of this clone: At one end the junction does not follow the germline gene, possibly because of a read error. The V gene is TRBV5-4, the J gene TRBJ1-2; D is undetermined. This CDR3 region has 14 residues. CDR1 and CDR2 from the germline V gene are SGHNT and YYREEE (reference sequence). Here the CDR3 DNA reads TGTGCCAGCAGGTTGGCAGGCAGACACTATGGCTACACCTTC. Amino acids: CASRLAGRHYGYTF.

The chain uses TRBV28 and TRBJ2-7, with a weak D call TRBD1 (6 bases). Germline CDR1 and CDR2: MDHEN and SYDVKM. CDR3 size: 15 residues. V shed 4 bases and J shed 5 bases, with 18 bases lying between them. CDR3 DNA: TGTGCCAGCAGTTCAATCGGGCTGGGGGCTAACGAGCAGTACTTC. This sequence encodes CASSSIGLGANEQYF.

The J gene is TRBJ2-1, the V gene TRBV6-5; 9 positions agree with TRBD1. V lost 0 bases to trimming and J lost 5 bases; unmatched junction nucleotides: 5. Germline values: CDR1 MNHEY, CDR2 SVGAGI. The CDR3 loop spans 16 amino acids. This CDR3 is CASSYSGTGMDNEQFF. CDR3 DNA sequence: TGTGCCAGCAGTTACTCAGGGACAGGGATGGACAATGAGCAGTTCTTC.

J is TRBJ2-3 and V is TRBV7-2; 8 nucleotides agree with TRBD1. V gave up 2 bases and J gave up 1 base; unmatched junction bases: 2. The length of the CDR3 is 15 residues. The germline CDR1 and CDR2 sequences are SGHTA and FQGNSA. In nucleotides, the CDR3 is TGTGCCAGCAGCTTATCGGACAGGGGCACAGATACGCAGTATTTT. Translating gives CASSLSDRGTDTQYF. The full variable domain, its missing parts supplied by reference TRBV7-2 and TRBJ2-3, is GAGVSQSPSNKVTEKGKDVELRCDPISGHTALYWYRQSLGQGLEFLIYFQGNSAPDKSGLPSDRFSAERTGGSVSTLTIQRTQQEDSAVYLCASSLSDRGTDTQYFGPGTRLTVL.

V usage is TRBV6-1 and J usage is TRBJ2-7; tentative D call: TRBD1 (6 bases). V was trimmed by 7 bases and J by 1 base, leaving 14 bases between them. CDR1 is MNHNS and CDR2 is SASEGT in the germline V gene. The CDR3 has 14 amino acids. Here the CDR3 DNA reads TGTGCCAGCACCATGAGGGGGTCGTCCTACGAGCAGTACTTC. Translation gives CASTMRGSSYEQYF.